This is a list of T cell receptor beta chains from one sample in a study of T cell repertoires in cytomegalovirus infection. The antigens for these receptors are not known. One entry per CDR3 protein results from TCRdb running MiXCR on the reads. The data contain fewer than 1,000,000 distinct CDR3 sequences, approximately 31% of them singletons. Sequences were derived from cultured CD8+ T cells from PBMCs, sampled from culture after CMV antigen stimulation. All receptors derive from a human donor in good health (CMV status not recorded). Some clones in this sample may be carry-over from other donors' samples. Both conserved end residues are part of each CDR3. A D gene is named only where the DNA matches it firmly. Clone size is stated in some rows and not others, as once, few, many or a class when expanded.

J gene,D gene,clone size,V gene,CDR3 protein,CDR3 DNA
TRBJ2-7,TRBD1,.,TRBV19,CASSMIRDRVYEQYF,TGTGCCAGTAGTATGATCCGGGACAGGGTCTACGAGCAGTACTTC
TRBJ2-1,.,.,TRBV7-9,CASSQDSRPQFF,TGTGCCAGCAGCCAAGACAGCCGCCCACAGTTCTTC
TRBJ2-3,.,many,TRBV7-6,CASNAGGGHTDTQYF,TGTGCCAGCAACGCGGGTGGGGGGCACACAGATACGCAGTATTTT
TRBJ1-2,.,.,TRBV12-3/TRBV12-4,CASSLRGPTADGYTF,TGTGCCAGCAGTTTACGGGGACCGACGGCAGATGGCTACACCTTC
TRBJ2-3,.,.,TRBV5-1,CASSTWEDTDTQYF,TGCGCCAGCAGTACCTGGGAAGACACAGATACGCAGTATTTT
TRBJ1-5,TRBD1,.,TRBV24-1,CATSEKQGVPQHF,TGTGCCACCAGTGAAAAGCAGGGGGTGCCCCAGCATTTT
TRBJ2-4,.,.,TRBV27,CASSLSGTPGENIQYF,TGTGCCAGCAGTTTATCAGGCACCCCGGGGGAAAACATTCAGTACTTC
TRBJ2-1,.,many,TRBV6-1,CASTSLSNEQFF,TGTGCCAGCACTTCTTTAAGCAATGAGCAGTTCTTC
TRBJ1-1,.,.,TRBV19,CASSISGIEAFF,TGTGCCAGTAGTATAAGTGGCATTGAAGCTTTCTTT
TRBJ1-5,.,few,TRBV20-1,CSARDAGTYQPQHF,TGCAGTGCTAGAGATGCGGGAACCTATCAGCCCCAGCATTTT
TRBJ2-1,.,.,TRBV12-3/TRBV12-4,CASSHTPGLSYNEQFF,TGTGCCAGCAGCCATACTCCGGGACTCTCCTACAATGAGCAGTTCTTC
TRBJ1-2,.,few,TRBV6-1,CASWQGQRNYGYTF,TGTGCCTCCTGGCAAGGACAGCGAAACTATGGCTACACCTTC
TRBJ2-3,.,.,TRBV6-6,CASSVFPDTQYF,TGTGCCAGCAGTGTCTTCCCCGATACGCAGTATTTT
TRBJ1-3,TRBD1,.,TRBV27,CASSLTGGWWGNTIYF,TGTGCCAGCAGTTTAACAGGGGGTTGGTGGGGAAACACCATATATTTT
TRBJ1-1,.,few,TRBV4-1,CASSHPTSPTEAFF,TGCGCCAGCAGCCACCCGACATCACCAACTGAAGCTTTCTTT
TRBJ1-2,.,.,TRBV29-1,CSDTAGPTNYGYTF,TGCAGCGACACCGCGGGACCTACCAACTATGGCTACACCTTC
TRBJ1-1,TRBD1,many,TRBV7-2,CASSLRHFPGGMNTEAFF,TGTGCCAGCAGCCTACGACACTTCCCAGGGGGTATGAACACTGAAGCTTTCTTT
TRBJ1-1,.,.,TRBV5-1,CASSLGGGVPEAFF,TGCGCCAGCAGCCTGGGGGGGGGAGTGCCTGAAGCTTTCTTT
TRBJ2-5,TRBD2,.,TRBV2,CASSEEASGGQETQYF,TGTGCCAGCAGTGAAGAGGCTAGCGGGGGGCAAGAGACCCAGTACTTC
TRBJ2-5,.,few,TRBV6-2/TRBV6-3,CASRDLQGPQETQYF,TGTGCCAGCAGAGACCTACAGGGCCCCCAAGAGACCCAGTACTTC
TRBJ1-6,.,.,TRBV6-4,CASSETGSSPLHF,TGTGCCAGCAGTGAAACAGGGAGCTCACCCCTCCACTTT
TRBJ2-7,.,few,TRBV2,CASSLGQEYGTYEQYF,TGTGCCAGCAGTTTAGGTCAGGAATACGGGACATACGAGCAGTACTTC
TRBJ1-4,TRBD1,.,TRBV27,CASSMTGLNEELFF,TGTGCCAGCAGTATGACAGGGTTAAATGAAGAACTGTTTTTT
TRBJ2-1,.,many,TRBV7-2,CASSFDSTPYNEQFF,TGTGCCAGCAGCTTTGACTCAACTCCCTACAATGAGCAGTTCTTC
TRBJ2-5,.,.,TRBV4-1,CASSQGVAETQYF,TGCGCCAGCAGCCAAGGGGTGGCAGAGACCCAGTACTTC
TRBJ2-7,.,few,TRBV2,CASSAGRGGEQYF,TGTGCCAGCAGCGCCGGCAGGGGAGGCGAGCAGTACTTC
TRBJ1-2,.,.,TRBV6-6,CASLGPYDYTF,TGTGCCAGCCTTGGCCCTTATGACTACACCTTC
TRBJ2-2,.,.,TRBV20-1,CSAREGTWTGELFF,TGCAGTGCTAGAGAAGGGACGTGGACCGGGGAGCTGTTTTTT
TRBJ1-2,.,many,TRBV7-8,CASSLWMASSTWLSNYGYTF,TGTGCCAGCAGCCTCTGGATGGCATCTAGTACGTGGTTGTCTAACTATGGCTACACCTTC
TRBJ1-4,TRBD1,.,TRBV25-1,CASSEFFSLGQYHATNEKLFF,TGTGCCAGCAGTGAATTTTTTAGCTTGGGACAGTATCATGCAACTAATGAAAAACTGTTTTTT
TRBJ2-1,.,few,TRBV5-6,CASSFARFNEQFF,TGTGCCAGCAGCTTTGCGAGATTCAATGAGCAGTTCTTC
TRBJ2-5,.,few,TRBV7-9,CASMSAPGPQETQYF,TGTGCCAGCATGTCCGCCCCGGGACCGCAAGAGACCCAGTACTTC
TRBJ2-3,TRBD1,.,TRBV27,CASGWTGSRGDTQYF,TGTGCCAGCGGGTGGACAGGTTCCCGAGGAGATACGCAGTATTTT
TRBJ1-2,TRBD1,.,TRBV7-9,CASGPQGPDGYGYTF,TGTGCCAGCGGACCACAGGGGCCAGACGGCTATGGCTACACCTTC
TRBJ1-3,.,many,TRBV12-3/TRBV12-4,CASSLYSGNTIYF,TGTGCCAGCAGCTTATACTCTGGAAACACCATATATTTT
TRBJ1-5,.,few,TRBV7-9,CASSLAPGVHDQPQHF,TGTGCCAGCAGCTTAGCGCCGGGGGTCCACGATCAGCCCCAGCATTTT
TRBJ1-6,TRBD1,.,TRBV19,CASLDRGGNSPLHF,TGTGCCAGCTTAGACAGGGGTGGTAATTCACCCCTCCACTTT
TRBJ2-1,.,many,TRBV12-3/TRBV12-4,CASSLRPPSYNEQFF,TGTGCCAGCAGTTTAAGGCCTCCGTCCTACAATGAGCAGTTCTTC
TRBJ1-2,TRBD1,many,TRBV7-6,CASSPLDRRYGYTF,TGTGCCAGCAGCCCCTTGGACAGGCGCTATGGCTACACCTTC
TRBJ2-5,.,once,TRBV4-1,CASCQEGETQYF,TGCGCCAGCTGCCAAGAAGGGGAGACCCAGTACTTC
TRBJ2-1,.,few,TRBV27,CASSPGIFDNEQFF,TGTGCCAGCAGTCCCGGGATCTTTGACAATGAGCAGTTCTTC
TRBJ2-1,TRBD1,.,TRBV3-1,CASSPSRTGFSPGNEQFF,TGTGCCAGCAGCCCCTCCCGGACAGGGTTCTCGCCAGGAAATGAGCAGTTCTTC
TRBJ1-5,TRBD1,.,TRBV19,CASSLDGTASNQPQHF,TGTGCCAGTAGCCTTGACGGGACAGCCAGCAATCAGCCCCAGCATTTT
TRBJ1-2,TRBD1,.,TRBV28,CASSLYAGQGFQNYGYTF,TGTGCCAGCAGTTTATATGCGGGACAGGGGTTTCAGAACTATGGCTACACCTTC
TRBJ1-2,.,.,TRBV6-1,CATNIGIGWGYTF,TGTGCCACCAACATAGGGATCGGTTGGGGCTACACCTTC
TRBJ2-2,.,.,TRBV9,CASSVEGWAGELFF,TGTGCCAGCAGCGTAGAAGGATGGGCCGGGGAGCTGTTTTTT
TRBJ2-7,TRBD1,.,TRBV12-3/TRBV12-4,CVSGQGRAYEQYF,TGTGTCAGTGGACAGGGCCGCGCCTACGAGCAGTACTTC
TRBJ1-1,.,.,TRBV6-4,CASRGTGERTEAFF,TGTGCCAGCAGGGGGACCGGGGAGAGGACTGAAGCTTTCTTT
TRBJ2-3,.,.,TRBV6-2/TRBV6-3,CASIRRWAGQTDTQYF,TGTGCCAGCATTCGAAGGTGGGCGGGGCAGACAGATACGCAGTATTTT
TRBJ2-1,.,few,TRBV6-5,CASSYYGESNEQFF,TGTGCCAGCAGTTACTATGGGGAGAGCAATGAGCAGTTCTTC
TRBJ2-1,TRBD1,few,TRBV7-6,CASSLLGLTGYYNEQFF,TGTGCCAGCAGCTTATTAGGCCTGACAGGGTACTACAATGAGCAGTTCTTC
TRBJ1-1,.,many,TRBV7-9,CASSLLRMNTEAFF,TGTGCCAGCAGCCTACTAAGGATGAACACTGAAGCTTTCTTT
TRBJ2-1,TRBD2,.,TRBV14,CASSTLAGLDEQFF,TGTGCCAGCAGCACCCTAGCGGGGTTGGATGAGCAGTTCTTC
TRBJ1-6,TRBD1,.,TRBV28,CASRPPTGTNSPLHF,TGTGCCAGCAGACCCCCGACAGGGACAAATTCACCCCTCCACTTT
TRBJ1-6,.,few,TRBV12-3/TRBV12-4,CASSADRLGDSPLHF,TGTGCCAGCAGCGCTGACAGACTGGGGGATTCACCCCTCCACTTT
TRBJ2-1,.,.,TRBV4-1,CASSQEGPGNEQFF,TGCGCCAGCAGCCAAGAAGGACCGGGCAATGAGCAGTTCTTC